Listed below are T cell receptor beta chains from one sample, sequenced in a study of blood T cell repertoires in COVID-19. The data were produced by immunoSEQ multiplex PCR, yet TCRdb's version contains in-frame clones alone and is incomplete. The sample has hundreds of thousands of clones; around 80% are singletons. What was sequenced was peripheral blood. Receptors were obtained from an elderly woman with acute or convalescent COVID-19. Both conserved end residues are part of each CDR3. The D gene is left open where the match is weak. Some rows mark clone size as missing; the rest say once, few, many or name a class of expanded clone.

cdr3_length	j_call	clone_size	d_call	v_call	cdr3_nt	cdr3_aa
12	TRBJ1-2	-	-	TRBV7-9	TGTGCCAGCAGCTTGGAGGGGCAAGGCTACACCTTC	CASSLEGQGYTF
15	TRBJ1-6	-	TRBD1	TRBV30	TGTGCCCAAGATCCGGGACAGGGCTATAATTCACCCCTCCACTTT	CAQDPGQGYNSPLHF
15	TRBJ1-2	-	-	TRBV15	TGTGCCACCAGCAGAGATGCGGGACTAACCTATGGCTACACCTTC	CATSRDAGLTYGYTF
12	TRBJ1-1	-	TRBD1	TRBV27	TGTGCCAGCAGCTCTACAGGGGAATGGGCTTTCTTT	CASSSTGEWAFF
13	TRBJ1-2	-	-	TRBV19	TGTGCCAGTAGTACGTCGTCAGCAGGGGGCTACACCTTC	CASSTSSAGGYTF
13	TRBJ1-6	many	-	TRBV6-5	TGTGCCAGCAAGCGGATGGAGAATTCACCCCTCCACTTT	CASKRMENSPLHF
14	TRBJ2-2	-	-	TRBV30	TGTGCCTGGGGGACCGGCGGGAACACCGGGGAGCTGTTTTTT	CAWGTGGNTGELFF
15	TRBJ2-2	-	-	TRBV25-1	TGTGCCAGCAGTGACCGATTGTTCGGCACCGGGGAGCTGTTTTTT	CASSDRLFGTGELFF
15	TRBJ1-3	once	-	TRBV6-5	TGTGCCAGCACTCTTGACGGGGATCGTGGAAACACCATATATTTT	CASTLDGDRGNTIYF
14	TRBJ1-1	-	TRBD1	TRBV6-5	TGTGCCAGCAGTTGGGACAGGGTGAACACTGAAGCTTTCTTT	CASSWDRVNTEAFF
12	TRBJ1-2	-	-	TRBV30	TGTGCCTGGAGTGTTCAGGGATATGGCTACACCTTC	CAWSVQGYGYTF
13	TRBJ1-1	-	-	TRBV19	TGTGCCAGTAGTATTGAGGAGAACACTGAAGCTTTCTTT	CASSIEENTEAFF
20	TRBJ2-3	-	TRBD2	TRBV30	TGTGCCTGGAGTGTACGGGCTAGCGGGTCCCCCCTTTGGGGGACAGATACGCAGTATTTT	CAWSVRASGSPLWGTDTQYF
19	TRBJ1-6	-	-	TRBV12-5	TGTGCTAGTGGTTTGGTACTAATACCGGCGGGAAACTATAATTCACCCCTCCACTTT	CASGLVLIPAGNYNSPLHF